This is a list of T cell receptor beta chains from one sample in a study of blood T cell repertoires in COVID-19. Only in-frame clones appear in the TCRdb table, and some are missing; sequencing was by immunoSEQ multiplex PCR. Found here are around 31,000 clones, 85% to 90% of them singletons; the top ten hold about 9.5%. The sample comprised peripheral blood. The receptors here all came from a man between 60 and 75 years old with acute or convalescent COVID-19. Each CDR3 is given with its conserved first and last residue.

j_call: TRBJ2-5
v_call: TRBV18
cdr3_aa: CASSPTGTQETQYF

j_call: TRBJ2-5
v_call: TRBV24-1
cdr3_aa: CATSVSGTANQETQYF

j_call: TRBJ2-5
v_call: TRBV29-1
cdr3_aa: CSVAGQETQYF

j_call: TRBJ1-4
v_call: TRBV5-1
cdr3_aa: CASSTGSSNEKLFF

j_call: TRBJ1-6
v_call: TRBV28
cdr3_aa: CASSYTGTGGNSPLHF

j_call: TRBJ2-1
v_call: TRBV3-1/TRBV3-2
cdr3_aa: CASSQDAGFGEQFF

j_call: TRBJ2-7
v_call: TRBV5-1
cdr3_aa: CASSLGGRAYEQYF

j_call: TRBJ1-5
v_call: TRBV5-1
cdr3_aa: CASSPGTGSHQPQHF

j_call: TRBJ2-1
v_call: TRBV27
cdr3_aa: CASSLSSLDRAEQFF

j_call: TRBJ2-5
v_call: TRBV7-2
cdr3_aa: CASSPKDRGWETQYF

j_call: TRBJ1-1
v_call: TRBV7-9
cdr3_aa: CASSPRGGDTEAFF

j_call: TRBJ1-6
v_call: TRBV11-2
cdr3_aa: CASTLAGYGSPLHF

j_call: TRBJ2-7
v_call: TRBV5-1
cdr3_aa: CASSSNYEQYF

j_call: TRBJ2-1
v_call: TRBV5-1
cdr3_aa: CASSRDSNYNEQFF

j_call: TRBJ2-1
v_call: TRBV5-1
cdr3_aa: CASSLALAAYNEQFF

j_call: TRBJ1-1
v_call: TRBV19
cdr3_aa: CASSSRTVEAFF

j_call: TRBJ2-5
v_call: TRBV15
cdr3_aa: CATSSSIRETQYF

j_call: TRBJ1-1
v_call: TRBV11-2
cdr3_aa: CASSVQGITEAFF

j_call: TRBJ1-2
v_call: TRBV3-1/TRBV3-2
cdr3_aa: CASSPLGGTGNYGYTF

j_call: TRBJ2-1
v_call: TRBV4-2
cdr3_aa: CASSSYERVDEQFF

j_call: TRBJ1-1
v_call: TRBV6-5
cdr3_aa: CASKRGGTEAFF

j_call: TRBJ2-1
v_call: TRBV6-5
cdr3_aa: CASSGLAYNEQFF

j_call: TRBJ2-7
v_call: TRBV29-1
cdr3_aa: CSVEDSSEQYF

j_call: TRBJ2-7
v_call: TRBV15
cdr3_aa: CATSSTGTGTYEQYF

j_call: TRBJ1-2
v_call: TRBV29-1
cdr3_aa: CSVEDLNEDRDTSSYGYTF

j_call: TRBJ1-1
v_call: TRBV7-9
cdr3_aa: CASSLGTGASEAFF

j_call: TRBJ2-1
v_call: TRBV4-2
cdr3_aa: CASSQERGGEQFF

j_call: TRBJ1-5
v_call: TRBV6-6
cdr3_aa: CASSSGQGHQPQHF

j_call: TRBJ2-7
v_call: TRBV6-5
cdr3_aa: CASRQRQAPYEQYF

j_call: TRBJ1-2
v_call: TRBV5-6
cdr3_aa: CASSPLYMTGGDEGYTF

j_call: TRBJ1-6
v_call: TRBV27
cdr3_aa: CASSLPPSYNSPLHF

j_call: TRBJ1-1
v_call: TRBV2
cdr3_aa: CASSEGRTLGTEAFF

j_call: TRBJ2-5
v_call: TRBV11-2
cdr3_aa: CASSLDQGRVETQYF

j_call: TRBJ1-5
v_call: TRBV25-1
cdr3_aa: CASSDHGAEPSQPQHF

j_call: TRBJ2-1
v_call: TRBV29-1
cdr3_aa: CSGGGMNEQFF

j_call: TRBJ1-3
v_call: TRBV14
cdr3_aa: CASSPGQGNTIYF

j_call: TRBJ2-3
v_call: TRBV2
cdr3_aa: CASTPARGVTDTQYF

j_call: TRBJ2-3
v_call: TRBV7-9
cdr3_aa: CASSFSDTQYF

j_call: TRBJ1-2
v_call: TRBV6-5
cdr3_aa: CASARETANYGYTF

j_call: TRBJ2-4
v_call: TRBV5-1
cdr3_aa: CASSRFGTLEGNIQYF

j_call: TRBJ1-5
v_call: TRBV19
cdr3_aa: CATGGRAWDSNQPQHF

j_call: TRBJ2-2
v_call: TRBV7-2
cdr3_aa: CAIPRASGAGELFF

j_call: TRBJ1-2
v_call: TRBV6-5
cdr3_aa: CASRPDRSEGYTF

j_call: TRBJ2-1
v_call: TRBV25-1
cdr3_aa: CASSDRTTLSYNEQFF

j_call: TRBJ2-7
v_call: TRBV11-2
cdr3_aa: CASSLIPRQGISYEQYF

j_call: TRBJ1-1
v_call: TRBV28
cdr3_aa: CAISRRALNTEAFF

j_call: TRBJ2-1
v_call: TRBV6-5
cdr3_aa: CASNPTGAVGEQFF

j_call: TRBJ1-1
v_call: TRBV19
cdr3_aa: CASSHRSTEAFF

j_call: TRBJ1-2
v_call: TRBV28
cdr3_aa: CASRGGNYGYTF

j_call: TRBJ1-5
v_call: TRBV18
cdr3_aa: CASSLQGLQPQHF

j_call: TRBJ2-2
v_call: TRBV6-5
cdr3_aa: CASIGTARATGELFF

j_call: TRBJ1-3
v_call: TRBV5-1
cdr3_aa: CASSLGTGGSTGAGNTIYF

j_call: TRBJ1-2
v_call: TRBV19
cdr3_aa: CASSIGEARNYGYTF

j_call: TRBJ2-2
v_call: TRBV19
cdr3_aa: CASSIGGGDTGELFF

j_call: TRBJ1-2
v_call: TRBV6-7
cdr3_aa: CASSYSGRGLCGYTF

j_call: TRBJ1-2
v_call: TRBV18
cdr3_aa: CASSPSDREYGYTF